This TCR beta chain originates from a study of PD-1 and CTLA-4 blockade in melanoma. Germline CDR1 MGHRA, CDR2 YSYEKL. V lost 1 base, J lost 0 bases, and 16 bases lay in between. The CDR3 has 17 residues. TCRdb keeps only in-frame clones here, not all; method: immunoSEQ multiplex PCR. The sample includes roughly 30,000 clones, around 89% of them seen just once. Material: CD8+ T cells from peripheral blood, obtained from a patient given anti-PD-1 treatment. This clonotype was obtained from a human donor with melanoma. The chain carries TRBV4-1 and TRBJ2-7; the D gene could be TRBD1 or TRBD2 (6 bases each). CDR3 nucleotide sequence: TGCGCCAGCAGCCAAGGGTCGAGGGGGGTGAGCTCCTACGAGCAGTACTTC. Translation: CASSQGSRGVSSYEQYF.